Detailed here is one TCR beta chain. Its target is not known. This entry belongs to a study of cytomegalovirus exposure and HLA in healthy donors. Findings of the study overall: Productive status was seen about 90% or about 30% of the time for most TCR beta V segments in an earlier analysis. TRBV6-2, TRBV6-3 and some other V segments were excluded as indistinguishable.

Whether this donor was CMV seropositive was not recorded. Germline CDR1 is WNHNN and CDR2 is SYGVQD (reference sequence). V lost 0 bases, J lost 6 bases, and 17 bases stayed unmatched. CDR3 length: 20 residues. PCR amplification relied on 60 Vbeta primers (plus 13 Jbeta primers). Assay used: immunoSEQ multiplex PCR; TCRdb lists only in-frame clones, some missing. The table has roughly 70,000 clones, just under 75% seen once; the top ten hold about an eighth. The sample comprised PBMCs. The V gene is TRBV10-1, the J gene TRBJ2-1; 10 positions match TRBD2. The TCR comes from a human donor in good health. The CDR3 protein is CASSESKTGSASGRGNEQFF. CDR3 nucleotides: TGCGCCAGCAGTGAGTCGAAGACCGGGTCGGCTAGCGGGAGAGGCAATGAGCAGTTCTTC.